The 18 T cell receptor beta chains in this list originate from one sample, sequenced in a study of memory CD4+ T cells and cytomegalovirus serostatus (dated by TCRdb to the late 2010s). The library was built by means of the immunoSEQ multiplex PCR assay. The clones in this table, taken by TCRdb from immuneACCESS, are in-frame only. Not every clone is retained; where verified, under half of the shortfall comes from an unresolved V gene, and the cause of the rest is unknown. Within this sample are about 57,000 clones, with roughly four fifths of them counted one time only. The ten largest clonotypes hold about 0.8% of the sample. A FACSAria II was used to sort memory CD4+ T cells, defined as single viable CD3+CD4+CD8-CD45RO+ cells. Sequenced input: memory CD4+ T cells from blood. The receptors derive from an adult in good health and CMV-seronegative.

The chain joins TRBV5-8 to TRBJ1-3; D not certain. This CDR3 has 13 amino acids. Germline loops: CDR1 SGHTS, CDR2 YDEGEE. V lost 5 bases and J lost 4, with 10 bases in between. CDR3 protein: CASSSLLGNTIYF. CDR3 coding DNA: TGTGCCAGCAGTTCCCTTCTAGGAAACACCATATATTTT.

Only one count was recorded for this clone. The CDR3 reads CASSLAGTGGTGELFF. CDR3 DNA sequence: TGCGCCAGCAGCTTGGCCGGGACAGGGGGGACCGGGGAGCTGTTTTTT. The chain combines TRBV5-1 with TRBJ2-2, with TRBD1 matching 11 bases. V lost 0 bases to trimming and J lost 5 bases; unmatched junction nucleotides: 3. This CDR3 has 16 amino acids. The germline CDR1 and CDR2 sequences are SGHRS and YFSETQ.

CDR3 sequence (DNA): TGTGCCAGCAGACCCCTCACAGAAATCAACACTGAAGCTTTCTTT. As protein: CASRPLTEINTEAFF. The chain has TRBV27 and TRBJ1-1; D is uncertain. The V and J ends lost 6 bases and 2 bases respectively, with 16 bases between them. This CDR3 is 15 amino acids long. CDR1 and CDR2 (germline): MNHEY, SMNVEV (reference sequence).

This clone was picked up one time. V usage is TRBV2 and J usage is TRBJ2-5; TRBD1 is a possible D gene (5 bases). Germline assignment: CDR1 SNHLY and CDR2 FYNNEI. This CDR3 spans 13 amino acids. V was clipped by 5 bases and J by 6 bases, with 13 bases between them. CDR3 in DNA: TGTGCCAGCAGTACGGACATAGGGAAGACCCAGTACTTC. Its protein is CASSTDIGKTQYF.

The gene calls are TRBV18 and TRBJ1-2; unclear D gene. The CDR3 is made up of 13 amino acids. Trimming took off 3 bases at V and 1 base at J, with 6 bases between the two ends. Germline CDR1 is KGHSH and CDR2 is LQKENI. The CDR3 is CASSPTVNYGYTF. In DNA form, the CDR3 reads TGTGCCAGCTCACCGACGGTTAACTATGGCTACACCTTC.

This rearrangement joins TRBV5-1 to TRBJ2-1; tentatively, D is TRBD1 or TRBD2 (6 bases each). CDR3 size: 17 residues. The V gene lost 0 bases and the J gene lost 2 bases, with 15 bases spanning the gap. Germline-derived CDR1 and CDR2 are SGHRS and YFSETQ. The CDR3 is CASSLVGGRVAYNEQFF. CDR3 nucleotide sequence: TGCGCCAGCAGCTTGGTGGGGGGCAGGGTCGCCTACAATGAGCAGTTCTTC.

The V gene is TRBV19, the J gene TRBJ1-2; 7 bases line up with TRBD1. CDR3 length: 16 residues. Germline CDR1 reads LNHDA; CDR2 reads SQIVND (reference sequence). Trimming removed 1 base from V and 5 bases from J; junction bases left unmatched: 10. This chain's CDR3 is CASSIVTGSLPYGYTF. The CDR3 DNA reads TGTGCCAGTAGTATAGTGACAGGGTCCCTCCCTTATGGCTACACCTTC.

This clone has more than one count but fewer than ten. This chain uses TRBV19 with TRBJ1-3, with D unresolved. CDR1 is LNHDA and CDR2 is SQIVND in the germline V gene (reference sequence). The V and J ends lost 5 bases and 7 bases respectively, with 15 bases between them. The CDR3 has 14 amino acids. CDR3 DNA sequence: TGTGCCAGTAGTTCCTCGGACCCGGGGAACACCATATATTTT. It yields the protein CASSSSDPGNTIYF.

V is TRBV11-3 and J is TRBJ2-2; no definite D call. The CDR3 runs to 14 residues. V dropped 2 bases and J dropped 2 bases, with 6 bases sitting between them. Germline V gene sequence: CDR1 SGHNT, CDR2 YENEEA. CDR3 bases: TGTGCCAGCAGCTTATTTAGAAACACCGGGGAGCTGTTTTTT. It translates to CASSLFRNTGELFF.

The chain uses TRBV7-2 and TRBJ1-5; D not certain. Deletions cut 5 bases from V and 4 bases from J, with 9 bases between. CDR1 SGHTA and CDR2 FQGNSA come from the germline V gene. CDR3 length: 13 amino acids. CDR3 amino acids: CASSLHRNQPQHF. As DNA, the CDR3 is TGTGCCAGCAGCCTGCATAGGAATCAGCCCCAGCATTTT.

The chain couples TRBV11-2 to TRBJ2-2, with 7 bases lining up with TRBD2. The V segment lost 4 bases and the J segment 6 bases; nucleotides outside the gene matches: 17. Germline CDR1 and CDR2: SGHAT and FQNNGV. This CDR3 is built from 18 residues. CDR3 nucleotides: TGTGCCAGCAGCTGGGGGTACGACGGGGCGGGAGACTCCGGGGAGCTGTTTTTT. Amino acid sequence: CASSWGYDGAGDSGELFF.

The gene calls are TRBV5-1 and TRBJ2-3; 8 bases fit TRBD2. V trimming: 0 bases; J trimming: 6 bases; junction bases outside the gene matches: 9. Germline-derived CDR1 and CDR2 are SGHRS and YFSETQ. The CDR3 is 16 residues long. The CDR3 is CASSLDTAGAHDTQYF. The CDR3 DNA follows: TGCGCCAGCAGCTTGGACACAGCGGGAGCTCATGATACGCAGTATTTT.

The rearrangement links TRBV7-8 to TRBJ2-1; 7 bases align to TRBD2. The germline gives CDR1 SGHVS, CDR2 FQNEAQ. Unmatched junction bases numbered 16, after V lost 5 bases and J lost 6 bases. The length of the CDR3 is 17 residues. In nucleotides, the CDR3 is TGTGCCAGCAGCCCCCGGGGTAGCGGGCGCCTCCTCAATGAGCAGTTCTTC. It codes for CASSPRGSGRLLNEQFF.

This clone was seen just once. This chain joins TRBV28 and TRBJ2-2; a weak D match, TRBD2 (5 bases). V was shortened by 2 bases and J by 5 bases, with 12 bases between the two germline ends. Germline lookup yields CDR1 MDHEN and CDR2 SYDVKM. CDR3 length: 15 residues. CDR3 DNA: TGTGCCAGCAGTTTAAGAACGGGGAAAACCGGGGAGCTGTTTTTT. Encoded protein: CASSLRTGKTGELFF.

V is TRBV28 and J is TRBJ1-5; D not resolved. The CDR3 has 16 residues. The germline V gene encodes CDR1 MDHEN and CDR2 SYDVKM. V was shortened by 5 bases and J by 2 bases, with 16 bases between the two germline ends. The CDR3 DNA is TGTGCCAGCAGTCTACTTCTGACTGGGGGCAATCAGCCCCAGCATTTT. Its translation is CASSLLLTGGNQPQHF.

The chain employs TRBV19 and TRBJ1-2, with 8 bases aligning to TRBD1. V gave up 8 bases and J gave up 3 bases; unmatched junction bases: 5. The germline V gene encodes CDR1 LNHDA and CDR2 SQIVND (reference sequence). The CDR3 length is 13 residues. CDR3 loop: CASLDRGHYGYTF. The CDR3 DNA sequence: TGTGCCAGTTTAGACAGGGGACACTATGGCTACACCTTC.

The genes are TRBV4-1 and TRBJ2-3, with 13 nucleotides matching TRBD2. The CDR3 has 18 residues. Germline CDR1 MGHRA, CDR2 YSYEKL. J lost 5 bases, V lost 1 base, and 9 bases had no gene match. CDR3 in amino acids: CASSQVPTSGGTVDTQYF. The DNA for the CDR3 is TGCGCCAGCAGCCAAGTCCCGACTAGCGGGGGGACTGTAGATACGCAGTATTTT.

The chain couples TRBV10-1 to TRBJ1-5; maybe TRBD1 (5 bases). The germline gives CDR1 WNHNN, CDR2 SYGVQD (reference sequence). This CDR3 has 13 residues. The germline V and J ends were trimmed by 4 bases and 4 bases, with 8 bases remaining between them. This chain's CDR3 is CASSGGLNQPQHF. Here the CDR3 DNA reads TGCGCCAGCAGTGGGGGGTTAAATCAGCCCCAGCATTTT.